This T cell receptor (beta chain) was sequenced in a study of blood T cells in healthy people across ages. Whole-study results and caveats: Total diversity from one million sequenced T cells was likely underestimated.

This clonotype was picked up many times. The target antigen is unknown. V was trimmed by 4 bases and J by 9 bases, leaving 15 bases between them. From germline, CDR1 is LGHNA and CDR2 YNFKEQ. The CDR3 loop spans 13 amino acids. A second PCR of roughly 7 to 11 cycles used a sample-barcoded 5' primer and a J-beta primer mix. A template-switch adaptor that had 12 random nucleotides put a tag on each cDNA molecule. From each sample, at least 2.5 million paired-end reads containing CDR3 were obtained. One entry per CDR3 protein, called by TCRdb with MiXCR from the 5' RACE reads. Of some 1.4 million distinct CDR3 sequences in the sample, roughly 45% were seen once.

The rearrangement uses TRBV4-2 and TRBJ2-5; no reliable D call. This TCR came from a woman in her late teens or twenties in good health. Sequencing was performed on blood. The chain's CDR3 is CASSPTDQEAQYF. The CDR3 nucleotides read TGTGCCAGCAGCCCCACCGACCAGGAAGCCCAGTACTTC.